This T cell receptor beta chain was captured by sequencing in a study of response to subunit inactivated influenza vaccine. Losses at the gene ends were 1 base for V and 4 bases for J; bases not matched to a gene: 12. CDR1 is LGHNA and CDR2 is YSLEER in the germline V gene. This CDR3 is built from 18 residues. TCRdb re-called the RT-PCR reads with MiXCR, one entry per CDR3 protein. This repertoire shows 150,000 to 200,000 distinct CDR3 sequences, about an eighth found once; its top ten account for approximately 32%. These same data were also listed under a study on T cells expressing NK-cell markers. From that paper: UMIs were included in TCR beta cDNA generated by 5'RACE template switching. The TCR beta repertoires originated in sorted CD3+CD56+NKG2C+, CD3+CD56+NKG2C- and CD3+CD56-NKG2C+ T cells. HCMV serostatus: most of the eight sequenced donors positive, one negative. These clonotypes also led the CD3+CD56-NKG2C+ fraction in a few donors. There remained a lack of clarity about HCMV specificity of expanded NKG2C+ T cell clones.

J is TRBJ2-1 and V is TRBV4-3; 8 bases fit TRBD1. The TCR originated in a man aged 50 to 59 who received an inactivated influenza vaccine. The material sequenced was CD8+ T cells sorted from PBMCs, taken 11 to 12 days after vaccination. The CDR3 protein is CASSQAKGRGLIYNEQFF. Written as DNA, the CDR3 is TGCGCCAGCAGCCAAGCAAAAGGCAGGGGGCTTATTTACAATGAGCAGTTCTTC.